Ten or more counts support the clone carrying this T cell receptor (beta chain). The sample originates from a study of identical twins. V gave up 2 bases and J gave up 5 bases; unmatched junction bases: 5. The CDR3 spans 15 residues. Germline CDR1 is MNHEY and CDR2 is SMNVEV (reference sequence). One entry per CDR3 protein results from TCRdb running MiXCR on the 5' RACE reads. This table holds 260,000 or so distinct CDR3 sequences, 7.5% found once. These data were likewise used in another study, on yellow fever vaccine responses in identical twins.

Sequencing used CD8+ T cells sorted from blood. The rearrangement uses TRBV27 and TRBJ2-2, with TRBD1 matching 7 bases. This clonotype was sampled from a young woman in good health. The CDR3 here is CASSLIGTATGELFF. The CDR3 region has the DNA TGTGCCAGCAGTTTAATAGGGACAGCAACCGGGGAGCTGTTTTTT.